This entry features one T cell receptor beta chain sequence. Its antigen is unidentified. The data belong to a study of human T cells and chemical hapten exposure. Across the study: DPC 0.01% went on the upper back by patch test, with reading at 6 days. Study-level results: The number of TCRs above 1 in 1000 frequency did not change after DPC sensitization.

J was trimmed by 3 bases and V by 1 base; bases with no gene match: 3. This CDR3 comprises 15 residues. From germline, CDR1 is KGHSH and CDR2 LQKENI. Time point meaning: pre-sensitization, week 0. Treatment specified: therapeutic diphenylcyclopropenone sensitization with weekly scalp DPC. Unique molecular identifiers were attached to individual cDNA molecules during library preparation. TCRdb passed the RACE reads through MiXCR, listing each CDR3 protein once. This table has 380,000 or so distinct CDR3 sequences, 4.5% to 7% appearing once. The starting material was whole blood, obtained in connection with sensitization to the hapten diphenylcyclopropenone (DPC). This chain links TRBV18 with TRBJ2-5; 9 nucleotides agree with TRBD2. This sequence originates from a woman aged 18-29 years with alopecia areata. Some clones in this sample may be carry-over from other donors' samples. The CDR3 DNA sequence: TGTGCCAGCTCACCACTTCAGCGGGGGGAAGAGACCCAGTACTTC. Protein product: CASSPLQRGEETQYF.